Below, 7 T cell receptor beta chains from the same sample are listed, as sequenced in a study of blood T cell repertoires in COVID-19. TCRdb's copy holds only in-frame clones and misses some; the assay was immunoSEQ multiplex PCR. The sample carries some 220,000 clones, around four fifths recorded once. Material for sequencing was peripheral blood. The source of these receptors is an older woman with active or convalescent COVID-19.

The rearrangement uses TRBV5-6 and TRBJ2-2, with unresolved D. The CDR3 length is 16 residues. CDR1 and CDR2 from the germline V gene are SGHDT and YYEEEE. Trimming pared 0 bases from V and 0 bases from J, leaving 9 bases between. In DNA form, the CDR3 reads TGTGCCAGCAGCTTGGGTGTCTCCTCGAACACCGGGGAGCTGTTTTTT. It yields the protein CASSLGVSSNTGELFF.

The chain employs TRBV3-1 (or the pseudogene TRBV3-2) and TRBJ2-5; TRBD2 matches 7 bases. CDR1 is LGHDT and CDR2 is YNNKEL in the germline V gene (reference sequence). The trim removed 1 base at V and 4 bases at J, leaving 9 bases unmatched. This CDR3 is 16 amino acids long. The CDR3 reads CASSQGWGGTRETQYF. The CDR3 DNA reads as TGTGCCAGCAGCCAAGGATGGGGGGGGACGCGAGAGACCCAGTACTTC.

In its sample, this clone was seen once. V gene TRBV27 combines with J gene TRBJ1-4; D may be TRBD1 (6 bases). The CDR3 loop spans 15 amino acids. V lost 6 bases and J lost 8, with 19 bases in between. Germline values: CDR1 MNHEY, CDR2 SMNVEV (reference sequence). The CDR3 sequence is CASRYRSTGLEKLFF. CDR3 nucleotide sequence: TGTGCCAGCAGGTACCGATCGACAGGCCTCGAAAAACTGTTTTTT.

This clone was counted a single time. V and J are TRBV29-1 and TRBJ1-1; D may be TRBD1 (6 bases). There are 13 residues in the CDR3. V lost 5 bases and J lost 4, with 14 bases in between. Germline V gene data show CDR1 as SQVTM and CDR2 as ANQGSEA. The CDR3 region has the DNA TGCAGCGTTCATGTGGGGGGGGCCACTGAAGCTTTCTTT. Translating gives CSVHVGGATEAFF.

As regards this clone: Other DNA sequences in this sample translate to the same CDR3. The V gene is TRBV7-2, the J gene TRBJ2-3; 11 bases match TRBD2. The CDR3 extends over 17 amino acids. From germline, CDR1 is SGHTA and CDR2 FQGNSA. The V segment lost 1 base and the J segment 1 base; nucleotides outside the gene matches: 4. This CDR3 is CASSLVASGGRTDTQYF. For the CDR3, the DNA is TGTGCCAGCAGCTTAGTGGCTAGCGGGGGGCGCACAGATACGCAGTATTTT. Full variable domain (rest looked up from reference TRBV7-2 and TRBJ2-3): GAGVSQSPSNKVTEKGKDVELRCDPISGHTALYWYRQSLGQGLEFLIYFQGNSAPDKSGLPSDRFSAERTGGSVSTLTIQRTQQEDSAVYLCASSLVASGGRTDTQYFGPGTRLTVL.

The rearrangement links TRBV5-6 to TRBJ2-3; 12 nucleotides line up with TRBD1. The CDR3 consists of 15 residues. Germline trimming cut 3 bases from V and 5 bases from J; bases unmatched to any gene: 4. From germline, CDR1 is SGHDT and CDR2 YYEEEE. CDR3 bases: TGTGCCAGCAGCTCCGGGACAGGGGGCATAGATACGCAGTATTTT. This translates into CASSSGTGGIDTQYF.

This clone was seen more than once but under ten times. The rearrangement uses TRBV10-2 and TRBJ2-7; 9 nucleotides match TRBD2. This CDR3 spans 15 amino acids. The germline gives CDR1 WSHSY, CDR2 SAAADI. The ends lost 5 bases at V and 0 bases at J; junction bases unmatched: 5. The CDR3 nucleotides read TGCGCCAGCAGTAAAGGGACTAGCCTCTCCTACGAGCAGTACGTC. It translates to CASSKGTSLSYEQYV.